These T cell receptor beta chains were read from a single sample in a study of blood T cell repertoires in COVID-19. The data were produced by immunoSEQ multiplex PCR, yet TCRdb's version contains in-frame clones alone and is incomplete. The table includes 170,000 or so clones, around 87% detected once. Sequenced: peripheral blood. The source of these receptors is a man in his 60s with COVID-19, enrolled during active disease. The CDR3 runs from the conserved cysteine through the conserved F or W. A D gene is named only where the DNA matches it firmly. The size of a clone is reported for some rows only, either as once, few or many, or as a class for expanded clones.

J gene: TRBJ1-5; V gene: TRBV19; clone size: .; D gene: TRBD1; CDR3 protein: CASIGTGTSNQPQHF; CDR3 DNA: TGTGCCAGTATAGGGACAGGGACTAGCAATCAGCCCCAGCATTTT
J gene: TRBJ1-1; V gene: TRBV11-3; clone size: .; D gene: TRBD1; CDR3 protein: CASSFTGTAGTEAFF; CDR3 DNA: TGTGCCAGCAGCTTTACCGGGACAGCCGGCACTGAAGCTTTCTTT
J gene: TRBJ2-4; V gene: TRBV6-1; clone size: .; D gene: .; CDR3 protein: CASSALGGDSKNIQYF; CDR3 DNA: TGTGCCAGCAGTGCCCTCGGGGGAGATAGCAAAAACATTCAGTACTTC
J gene: TRBJ1-1; V gene: TRBV5-4; clone size: .; D gene: TRBD1; CDR3 protein: CASSPGTARTEAFF; CDR3 DNA: TGTGCCAGCAGCCCTGGGACAGCAAGGACTGAAGCTTTCTTT
J gene: TRBJ2-3; V gene: TRBV7-3; clone size: .; D gene: .; CDR3 protein: CASSLSGARTDTQYF; CDR3 DNA: TGTGCCAGCAGCTTATCAGGGGCTCGCACAGATACGCAGTATTTT
J gene: TRBJ1-6; V gene: TRBV5-6; clone size: .; D gene: TRBD1; CDR3 protein: CASRNSGTGGTSPLHF; CDR3 DNA: TGTGCCAGCAGAAACTCCGGGACAGGGGGCACCTCACCCCTCCACTTT
J gene: TRBJ2-7; V gene: TRBV28; clone size: many; D gene: TRBD1; CDR3 protein: CASSRQGLDEQYF; CDR3 DNA: TGTGCCAGCAGTCGACAGGGGTTGGACGAGCAGTACTTC
J gene: TRBJ1-5; V gene: TRBV19; clone size: .; D gene: .; CDR3 protein: CASIGPDYSNQPQHF; CDR3 DNA: TGTGCCAGTATCGGCCCGGACTATAGCAATCAGCCCCAGCATTTT
J gene: TRBJ2-7; V gene: TRBV7-2; clone size: .; D gene: TRBD2; CDR3 protein: CASNQDRLAGSYEQYF; CDR3 DNA: TGTGCCAGCAACCAAGACAGACTAGCGGGATCGTACGAGCAGTACTTC
J gene: TRBJ1-6; V gene: TRBV7-2; clone size: few; D gene: TRBD1; CDR3 protein: CASSPTGGGSPLHF; CDR3 DNA: TGTGCCAGCAGCCCCACAGGGGGCGGTTCACCCCTCCACTTT